The 20 T cell receptor beta chains below were found in one sample sequenced in a study of T cells in Graves' hyperthyroidism and ophthalmopathy. TCR beta CDR3 region amplification was performed from RNA transcripts. HTBI primers were the set used in a first-round RT-PCR of the TCR CDR3. MiXCR, applied by TCRdb to the multiplex PCR reads, yields one record per CDR3 protein. The data contain some 360,000 distinct CDR3 sequences, roughly 14% of them singletons. The sequencing sample was made of blood. These receptor sequences come from a woman aged 55-69 years with Graves' hyperthyroidism.

This clonotype appeared many times. The CDR3 here is CASSYSVANTEAFF. For the CDR3, the DNA is TGTGCCAGCAGTTACTCTGTTGCAAACACTGAAGCTTTCTTT. This chain joins TRBV6-2 or TRBV6-3 and TRBJ1-1; D is undetermined. CDR3 length: 14 residues. Per germline, CDR1 MNHEY and CDR2 SVGEGT. Trimming removed 0 bases from V and 2 bases from J, with 7 bases in between.

This clonotype appeared a single time. The J gene is TRBJ2-3, the V gene TRBV6-2 or TRBV6-3; 8 positions agree with TRBD2. The CDR3 runs 17 residues. Unmatched junction bases numbered 9, after V lost 0 bases and J lost 4 bases. Germline values: CDR1 MNHEY, CDR2 SVGEGT. The CDR3, as DNA: TGTGCCAGCAGTTACTCTGGGCGCGGGAGGCTGGCAGATACGCAGTATTTT. Translation gives CASSYSGRGRLADTQYF.

This chain connects TRBV7-9 to TRBJ2-1, with 9 bases identical to TRBD1. V lost 5 bases to trimming and J lost 8 bases; unmatched junction nucleotides: 16. CDR1 and CDR2 (germline): SEHNR, FQNEAQ (reference sequence). There are 17 residues in the CDR3. The CDR3 DNA follows: TGTGCCAGCAGCCATACCGTAGGGGACAGGGCCCTGGATGAGCAGTTCTTC. This gives the protein CASSHTVGDRALDEQFF.

With regard to this clonotype: The conserved phenylalanine or tryptophan is not found at the CDR3 terminus, so this likely reflects a read error. The V and J genes are TRBV2 and TRBJ1-5; a possible D gene is TRBD1 (5 bases). This CDR3 comprises 14 residues. The germline CDR1 and CDR2 sequences are SNHLY and FYNNEI. The CDR3 here is CTSSGGGAYQPQHL. The CDR3 DNA follows: TGTACCAGCAGTGGTGGAGGGGCCTATCAGCCCCAGCATCTT.

This clonotype has a count of ten or more. The chain links TRBV2 to TRBJ1-1; 10 bases map to TRBD1. V was pared by 7 bases and J by 4 bases, with 3 bases of the junction left unmatched. There are 13 residues in the CDR3. Per germline, CDR1 SNHLY and CDR2 FYNNEI. CDR3 DNA: TGTGCCAGCATCAGGGACAGGGGCACTGAAGCTTTCTTT. Translated, it gives CASIRDRGTEAFF.

V is TRBV6-1 and J is TRBJ2-7; D not certain. Per germline, CDR1 MNHNS and CDR2 SASEGT. The CDR3 has 13 amino acids. Trimming shortened V by 2 bases and J by 3 bases, and 8 bases separated the two germline ends. Here the CDR3 DNA reads TGTGCCAGCAGTGAACATGTGGTCTACGAGCAGTACTTC. Residues: CASSEHVVYEQYF.

Ten or more counts support this clonotype. DNA of the CDR3: TGTGCCAGCAGCCCTCATAGCGGGAGTAGTAATGAGCAGTTCTTC. This translates into CASSPHSGSSNEQFF. The rearrangement joins TRBV9 to TRBJ2-1, with TRBD2 matching 9 bases. V trimming: 4 bases; J trimming: 7 bases; junction bases outside the gene matches: 9. CDR1 and CDR2 from the germline V gene are SGDLS and YYNGEE. The CDR3 sequence is 15 residues long. The full variable domain, in which reference TRBV9 and TRBJ2-1 provide the parts outside the CDR3, is DSGVTQTPKHLITATGQRVTLRCSPRSGDLSVYWYQQSLDQGLQFLIQYYNGEERAKGNILERFSAQQFPDLHSELNLSSLELGDSALYFCASSPHSGSSNEQFFGPGTRLTVL.

The sample holds many counts of this clonotype. This chain links TRBV10-3 with TRBJ2-2, with unresolved D. Trimming shortened V by 7 bases and J by 4 bases, and 10 bases separated the two germline ends. Germline V CDR1 and CDR2: ENHRY, SYGVKD. This CDR3 region has 13 residues. For the CDR3, the DNA is TGTGCCATCACATCGACACTCACCGGGGAGCTGTTTTTT. Translating gives CAITSTLTGELFF.

This clonotype was detected many times. This chain joins TRBV11-2 and TRBJ2-5; D is perhaps TRBD2 (5 bases). V was pared by 5 bases and J by 2 bases, with 18 bases between. The CDR3 length is 16 residues. CDR1 SGHAT and CDR2 FQNNGV come from the germline V gene. The DNA of the CDR3 is TGTGCCAGCAGCCCGGTTTGGAGCGGTAGACAAGAGACCCAGTACTTC. As protein: CASSPVWSGRQETQYF.

This clonotype was found a few times. The CDR3 loop reads CASKDRGDTQYF. CDR3 DNA sequence: TGTGCCAGCAAGGACAGGGGGGATACGCAGTATTTT. The chain combines TRBV25-1 with TRBJ2-3; 10 bases fit TRBD1. Germline assignment: CDR1 MGHDK and CDR2 SYGVNS. The CDR3 is 12 amino acids. Trimming took 7 bases from V and 6 from J; bases not matched to a gene: 1.

The rearrangement joins TRBV19 to TRBJ2-3; perhaps TRBD1 as D (6 bases). There are 13 residues in the CDR3. Germline assignment: CDR1 LNHDA and CDR2 SQIVND (reference sequence). Trimming stripped 3 bases from V and 6 bases from J, with 10 bases between. Written as DNA, the CDR3 is TGTGCCAGTAGTATGGGGGCGCAGGATACGCAGTATTTT. Encoded protein: CASSMGAQDTQYF.

The rearrangement uses TRBV11-1 and TRBJ2-3; TRBD2 aligns across 7 bases. With 5 bases clipped from V and 6 bases from J, the junction kept 5 bases outside the gene matches. The germline V gene encodes CDR1 SGHAT and CDR2 FQDESV (reference sequence). This CDR3 has 13 amino acids. CDR3 DNA sequence: TGTGCCAGCAGCACTAGCGCGCGGGATACGCAGTATTTT. It yields the protein CASSTSARDTQYF.

This clonotype was recorded many times. This chain uses TRBV5-1 with TRBJ1-2; D perhaps matches TRBD1 (5 bases). The CDR3 runs to 12 residues. CDR1 and CDR2 from the germline V gene are SGHRS and YFSETQ. The germline V and J ends were trimmed by 2 bases and 7 bases, with 9 bases remaining between them. CDR3 DNA: TGCGCCAGCAGCTTAGACAGACCTGGCTACACCTTC. Translated: CASSLDRPGYTF.

There are many counts of this clonotype. The rearrangement links TRBV2 to TRBJ1-2, with 7 bases that match TRBD1. CDR1 SNHLY and CDR2 FYNNEI come from the germline V gene. V dropped 6 bases and J dropped 5; count of bases not matched to a gene: 12. The CDR3 extends over 15 amino acids. CDR3 nucleotide sequence: TGTGCCAGCAGGAGACCAACAGGGGCGCATTATGGCTACACCTTC. Translated, it gives CASRRPTGAHYGYTF. Looking up the rest from reference TRBV2 and TRBJ1-2 gives the full variable domain: EPEVTQTPSHQVTQMGQEVILRCVPISNHLYFYWYRQILGQKVEFLVSFYNNEISEKSEIFDDQFSVERPDGSNFTLKIRSTKLEDSAMYFCASRRPTGAHYGYTFGSGTRLTVV.

The chain couples TRBV6-2 or TRBV6-3 to TRBJ2-7, with 11 bases fitting TRBD1. The CDR3 runs to 16 residues. J gave up 6 bases and V 8 bases, and 15 bases lay outside the gene matches. From germline, CDR1 is MNHEY and CDR2 SVGEGT. CDR3 coding DNA: TGTGCCAGCTCACCACCCGGGACAGGGGGATTGGGCGAGCAGTACTTC. This translates into CASSPPGTGGLGEQYF.

CDR3 nucleotides: TGCGCCAGCAGCTCAACTAGCGGGCGCTCCTACAATGAGCAGTTCTTC. Protein sequence: CASSSTSGRSYNEQFF. The V call is TRBV4-1, the J call TRBJ2-1, with 9 bases that match TRBD2. CDR1 is MGHRA and CDR2 is YSYEKL in the germline V gene. Trimming took 5 bases from V and 0 from J; bases not matched to a gene: 5. The CDR3 runs 16 residues.

This clonotype was detected ten times or more. J is TRBJ2-1 and V is TRBV20-1; TRBD2 aligns across 7 bases. The CDR3 totals 16 residues. The germline gives CDR1 DFQATT, CDR2 SNEGSKA (reference sequence). Trimming cost V 3 bases and J 0 bases; bases outside gene matches: 8. The CDR3 is CSARPRGESSYNEQFF. The CDR3 nucleotides are TGCAGTGCTAGGCCCCGGGGGGAGAGCTCCTACAATGAGCAGTTCTTC.

The rearrangement joins TRBV11-2 to TRBJ2-2, with 7 bases identical to TRBD1. This CDR3 has 17 residues. In germline, CDR1 is SGHAT, CDR2 FQNNGV. V was pared by 0 bases and J by 3 bases, with 7 bases of the junction left unmatched. The CDR3 coding sequence is TGTGCCAGCAGCTTAGATCCGGGACAGAGTTACACCGGGGAGCTGTTTTTT. It yields the protein CASSLDPGQSYTGELFF.

The table lists this clonotype with a few counts. This chain joins TRBV19 and TRBJ2-7; the D call may be TRBD1 or TRBD2 (5 bases each). The CDR3 runs to 15 residues. CDR1 is LNHDA and CDR2 is SQIVND in the germline V gene (reference sequence). The V and J ends lost 4 bases and 6 bases respectively, with 19 bases between them. For the CDR3, the DNA is TGTGCCAGTAGTACCCTCCGGGGCGATCCGGGCGAGCAGTACTTC. Translation gives CASSTLRGDPGEQYF.

The table lists this clonotype with a count of one. The rearrangement joins TRBV7-8 to TRBJ1-5; D possibly corresponds to TRBD1 (6 bases). CDR1 is SGHVS, CDR2 FQNEAQ, per germline. CDR3 length: 18 amino acids. With 6 bases removed from V and 2 bases from J, the gap between germline ends came to 23 bases. Written as DNA, the CDR3 is TGTGCCAGCAGTCAATCTCAATCCCAGGGGCAGGGCAATCAGCCCCAGCATTTT. Encoded protein: CASSQSQSQGQGNQPQHF. The complete variable domain, with remaining parts taken from reference TRBV7-8 and TRBJ1-5, reads GAGVSQSPRYKVAKRGQDVALRCDPISGHVSLFWYQQALGQGPEFLTYFQNEAQLDKSGLPSDRFFAERPEGSVSTLKIQRTQQEDSAVYLCASSQSQSQGQGNQPQHFGDGTRLSIL.